The source of this T cell receptor beta chain is a study of monozygotic twins with inflammatory bowel disease. The germline CDR1 and CDR2 sequences are SGHRS and YFSETQ. This CDR3 has 19 residues. TCRdb re-called the 5' RACE reads; one entry per CDR3 protein, DNA not given. The table for this sample gives 300,000 to 350,000 distinct CDR3 sequences. This chain links TRBV5-1 with TRBJ2-7; the TCRdb D gene call, TRBD2, has no DNA to confirm it. This clonotype was obtained from a human donor with ulcerative colitis or Crohn's disease, or a healthy co-twin of an affected twin (not recorded which). The sequenced material came from blood. CDR3 region: CASSPGGTSGRALFHEQYF.